A single sample gave rise to the 5 T cell receptor beta chains below, sequenced in a study of blood T cell repertoires in COVID-19. Measured with immunoSEQ multiplex PCR; TCRdb has only the in-frame clones, and not every one. The sample records around 300,000 clones, around four fifths being singletons. Sequencing was carried out using peripheral blood. The receptors shown here come from a woman in her forties or fifties with active or convalescent COVID-19.

This chain links TRBV5-6 with TRBJ2-2, with D tentatively TRBD1 (6 bases). Germline-derived CDR1 and CDR2 are SGHDT and YYEEEE. V lost 0 bases to trimming and J lost 6 bases, with 15 bases between them. The CDR3 runs 16 residues. The CDR3 loop reads CASSLVGALRSGELFF. The CDR3 coding sequence is TGTGCCAGCAGCTTGGTGGGGGCCCTCCGGTCCGGGGAGCTGTTTTTT. Full variable domain (missing parts from reference TRBV5-6 and TRBJ2-2): DAGVTQSPTHLIKTRGQQVTLRCSPKSGHDTVSWYQQALGQGPQFIFQYYEEEERQRGNFPDRFSGHQFPNYSSELNVNALLLGDSALYLCASSLVGALRSGELFFGEGSRLTVL.

CDR3 loop: CASSRTGGETQYF. DNA of the CDR3: TGTGCCAGCAGCAGGACAGGGGGAGAGACCCAGTACTTC. The chain is built from TRBV21-1 and TRBJ2-5; TRBD1 is taken as the D call from the table, unchecked against the DNA. TRBV21-1 is assigned pseudogene status. The CDR3 length is 13 residues.

This clone has only one observation. The V call is TRBV19, the J call TRBJ2-1; 8 nucleotides match TRBD2. Germline lookup yields CDR1 LNHDA and CDR2 SQIVND (reference sequence). Trimming cost V 7 bases and J 2 bases; bases outside gene matches: 10. The CDR3 is 16 amino acids. CDR3 coding DNA: TGTGCCAGTACTAGTGGTCGCGGGAGGACCTACAATGAGCAGTTCTTC. Its translation is CASTSGRGRTYNEQFF.

In its sample, this clone was seen a few times. The chain couples TRBV18 to TRBJ2-3; weak D call: TRBD1 (6 bases). The germline CDR1 and CDR2 sequences are KGHSH and LQKENI. V dropped 5 bases and J dropped 0 bases, with 9 bases sitting between them. This CDR3 is 14 amino acids long. DNA for the CDR3: TGTGCCAGCTCAGGGACATCTAGCACAGATACGCAGTATTTT. Translation gives CASSGTSSTDTQYF.

This chain uses TRBV6-5 with TRBJ1-2; 8 nucleotides line up with TRBD1. This CDR3 is 12 amino acids long. J lost 8 bases, V lost 8 bases, and 7 bases had no gene match. Germline V gene sequence: CDR1 MNHEY, CDR2 SVGAGI. This CDR3 is CASEGQGWGYTF. CDR3 bases: TGTGCCAGCGAAGGACAGGGTTGGGGCTACACCTTC.